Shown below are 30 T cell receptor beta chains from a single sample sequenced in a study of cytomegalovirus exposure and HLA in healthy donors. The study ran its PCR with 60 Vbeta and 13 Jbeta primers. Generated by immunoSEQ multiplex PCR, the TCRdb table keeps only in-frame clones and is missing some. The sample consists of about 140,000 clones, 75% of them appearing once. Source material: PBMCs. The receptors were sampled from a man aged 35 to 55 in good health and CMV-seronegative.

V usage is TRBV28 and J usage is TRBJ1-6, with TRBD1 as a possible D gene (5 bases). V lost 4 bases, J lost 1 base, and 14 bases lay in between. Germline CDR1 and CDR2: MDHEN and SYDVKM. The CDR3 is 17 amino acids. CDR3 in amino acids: CASSSAGRNSYNSPLHF. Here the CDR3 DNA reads TGTGCCAGCAGTTCGGCAGGGAGGAATTCCTATAATTCACCCCTCCACTTT.

DNA of the CDR3: TGTGCCAGCAGTTCATCCTCCGGGACTAAATACAATGAGCAGTTCTTC. Protein product: CASSSSSGTKYNEQFF. The chain is built from TRBV6-5 and TRBJ2-1; 7 nucleotides agree with TRBD2. The V and J ends lost 4 bases and 4 bases, in that order; junction bases with no gene match: 10. CDR1 and CDR2 from the germline V gene are MNHEY and SVGAGI. This CDR3 is built from 16 residues.

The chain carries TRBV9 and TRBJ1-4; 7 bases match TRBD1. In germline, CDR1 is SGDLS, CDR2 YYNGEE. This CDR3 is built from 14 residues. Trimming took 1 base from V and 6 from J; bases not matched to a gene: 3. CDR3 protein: CASSVTGADEKLFF. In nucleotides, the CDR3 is TGTGCCAGCAGCGTAACAGGGGCGGATGAAAAACTGTTTTTT.

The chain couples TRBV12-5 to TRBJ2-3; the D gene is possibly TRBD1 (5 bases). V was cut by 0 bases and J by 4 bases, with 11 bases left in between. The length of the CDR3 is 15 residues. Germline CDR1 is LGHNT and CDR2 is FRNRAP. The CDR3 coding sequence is TGTGCTAGTGGTTTGGTACTGGGCAGGGCAGATACGCAGTATTTT. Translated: CASGLVLGRADTQYF.

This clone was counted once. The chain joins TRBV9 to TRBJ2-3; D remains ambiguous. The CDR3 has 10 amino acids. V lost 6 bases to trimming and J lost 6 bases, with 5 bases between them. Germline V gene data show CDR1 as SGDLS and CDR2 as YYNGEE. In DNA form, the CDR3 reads TGTGCCAGCAACGAGGATACGCAGTATTTT. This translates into CASNEDTQYF.

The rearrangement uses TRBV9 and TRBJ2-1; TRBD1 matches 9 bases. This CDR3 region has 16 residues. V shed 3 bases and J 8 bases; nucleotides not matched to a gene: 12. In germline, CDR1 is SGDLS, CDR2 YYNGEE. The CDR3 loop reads CASSGRHTGGFDEQFF. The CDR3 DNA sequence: TGTGCCAGCAGCGGGAGGCATACAGGGGGCTTCGATGAGCAGTTCTTC. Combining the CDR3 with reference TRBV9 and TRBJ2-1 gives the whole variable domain DSGVTQTPKHLITATGQRVTLRCSPRSGDLSVYWYQQSLDQGLQFLIQYYNGEERAKGNILERFSAQQFPDLHSELNLSSLELGDSALYFCASSGRHTGGFDEQFFGPGTRLTVL.

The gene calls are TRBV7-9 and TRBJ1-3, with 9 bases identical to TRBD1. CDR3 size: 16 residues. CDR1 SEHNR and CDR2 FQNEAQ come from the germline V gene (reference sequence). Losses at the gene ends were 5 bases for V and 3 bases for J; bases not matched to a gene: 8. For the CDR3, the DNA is TGTGCCAGCAGCCTAGTGGACAGGGGCAGTGGAAACACCATATATTTT. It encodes CASSLVDRGSGNTIYF.

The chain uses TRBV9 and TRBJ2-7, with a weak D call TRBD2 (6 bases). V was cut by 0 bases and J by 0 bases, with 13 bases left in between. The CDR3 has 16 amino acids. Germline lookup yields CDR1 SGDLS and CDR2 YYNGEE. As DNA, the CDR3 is TGTGCCAGCAGCGTAGGTCTGGCGGGGCCCTCCTACGAGCAGTACTTC. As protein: CASSVGLAGPSYEQYF.

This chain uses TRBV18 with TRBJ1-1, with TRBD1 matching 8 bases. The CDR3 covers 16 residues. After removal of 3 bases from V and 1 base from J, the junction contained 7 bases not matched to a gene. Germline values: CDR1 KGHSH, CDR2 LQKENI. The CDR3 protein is CASSPAVGQGNTEAFF. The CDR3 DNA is TGTGCCAGCTCACCGGCCGTTGGACAGGGGAACACTGAAGCTTTCTTT.

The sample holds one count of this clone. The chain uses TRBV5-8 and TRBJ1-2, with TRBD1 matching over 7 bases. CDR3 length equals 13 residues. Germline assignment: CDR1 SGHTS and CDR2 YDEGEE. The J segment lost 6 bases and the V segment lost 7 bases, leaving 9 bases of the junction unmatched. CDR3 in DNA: TGTGCCAGCCCTCGCGGGACAGCCCATGGCTACACCTTC. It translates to CASPRGTAHGYTF.

The CDR3 spells CASSQGDTGRNTEAFF. Here the CDR3 DNA reads TGCGCCAGCAGCCAAGGGGACACAGGCAGGAACACTGAAGCTTTCTTT. The chain employs TRBV4-1 and TRBJ1-1; tentatively, D is TRBD1 (6 bases). Germline CDR1 is MGHRA and CDR2 is YSYEKL. This CDR3 contains 16 residues. Trimming removed 1 base from V and 1 base from J, with 13 bases in between.

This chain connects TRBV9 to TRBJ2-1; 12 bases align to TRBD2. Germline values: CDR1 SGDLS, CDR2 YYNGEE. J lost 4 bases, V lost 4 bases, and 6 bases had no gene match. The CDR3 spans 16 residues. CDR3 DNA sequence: TGTGCCAGCAGCTTCTCGACTAGCGGGGGTTACAATGAGCAGTTCTTC. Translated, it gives CASSFSTSGGYNEQFF.

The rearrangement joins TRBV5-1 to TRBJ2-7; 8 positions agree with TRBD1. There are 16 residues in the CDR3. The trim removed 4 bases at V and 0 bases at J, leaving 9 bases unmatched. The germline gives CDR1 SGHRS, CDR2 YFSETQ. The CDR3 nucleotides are TGCGCCAGCAGCGGGGGACAGGCCCTTGACTCCTACGAGCAGTACTTC. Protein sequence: CASSGGQALDSYEQYF.

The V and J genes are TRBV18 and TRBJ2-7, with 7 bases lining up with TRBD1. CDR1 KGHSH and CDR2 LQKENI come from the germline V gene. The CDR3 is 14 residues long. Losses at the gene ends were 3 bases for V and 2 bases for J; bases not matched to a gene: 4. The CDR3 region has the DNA TGTGCCAGCTCACCGACAGGGAACCCCTACGAGCAGTACTTC. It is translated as CASSPTGNPYEQYF. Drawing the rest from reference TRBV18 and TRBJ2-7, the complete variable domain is NAGVMQNPRHLVRRRGQEARLRCSPMKGHSHVYWYRQLPEEGLKFMVYLQKENIIDESGMPKERFSAEFPKEGPSILRIQQVVRGDSAAYFCASSPTGNPYEQYFGPGTRLTVT.

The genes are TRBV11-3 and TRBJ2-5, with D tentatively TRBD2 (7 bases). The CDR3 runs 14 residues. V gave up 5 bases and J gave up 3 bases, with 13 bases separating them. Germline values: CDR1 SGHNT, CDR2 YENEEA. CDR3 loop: CASSPGEGEETQYF. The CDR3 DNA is TGTGCCAGCAGCCCCGGGGAGGGGGAAGAGACCCAGTACTTC.

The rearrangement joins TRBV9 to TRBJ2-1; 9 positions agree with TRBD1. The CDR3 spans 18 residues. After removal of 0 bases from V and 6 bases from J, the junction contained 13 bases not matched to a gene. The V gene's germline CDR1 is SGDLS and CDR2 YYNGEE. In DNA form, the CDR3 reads TGTGCCAGCAGCGTAGTTGGGGCCTGGGACAGGGCGCGCAATGAGCAGTTCTTC. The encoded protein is CASSVVGAWDRARNEQFF.

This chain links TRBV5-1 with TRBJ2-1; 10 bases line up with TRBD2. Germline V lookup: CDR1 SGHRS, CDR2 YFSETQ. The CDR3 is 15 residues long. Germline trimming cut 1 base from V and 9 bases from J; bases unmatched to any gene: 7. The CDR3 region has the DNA TGCGCCAGCAGCTTGACTAGCGGGGCTATGGGTGAGCAGTTCTTC. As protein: CASSLTSGAMGEQFF.

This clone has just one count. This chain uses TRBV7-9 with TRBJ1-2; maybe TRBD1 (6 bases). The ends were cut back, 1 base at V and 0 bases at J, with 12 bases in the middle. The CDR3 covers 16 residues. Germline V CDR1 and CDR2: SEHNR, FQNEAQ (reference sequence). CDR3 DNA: TGTGCCAGCAGCTTAGGGGGGGGCCCCGCTAACTATGGCTACACCTTC. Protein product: CASSLGGGPANYGYTF.

The CDR3 DNA sequence: TGTGCCAGCAGCTCCGGGACAGGGGGTGGCTACACCTTC. Residues: CASSSGTGGGYTF. The chain uses TRBV7-9 and TRBJ1-2; the match to TRBD1 covers 11 bases. CDR1 is SEHNR and CDR2 is FQNEAQ in the germline V gene (reference sequence). V dropped 4 bases and J dropped 7; count of bases not matched to a gene: 2. The CDR3 loop spans 13 amino acids.

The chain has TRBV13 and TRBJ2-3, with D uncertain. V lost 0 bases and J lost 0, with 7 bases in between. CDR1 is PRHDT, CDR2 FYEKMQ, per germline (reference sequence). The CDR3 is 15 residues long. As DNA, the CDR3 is TGTGCCAGCAGCTTAGGACCCCGGAGCACAGATACGCAGTATTTT. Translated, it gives CASSLGPRSTDTQYF.

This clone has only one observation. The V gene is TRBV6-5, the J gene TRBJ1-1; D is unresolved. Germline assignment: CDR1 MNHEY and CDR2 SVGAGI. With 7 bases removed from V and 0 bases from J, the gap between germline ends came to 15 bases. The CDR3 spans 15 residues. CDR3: CASTKGTDLNTEAFF. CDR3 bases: TGTGCCAGCACCAAAGGCACAGATCTGAACACTGAAGCTTTCTTT.

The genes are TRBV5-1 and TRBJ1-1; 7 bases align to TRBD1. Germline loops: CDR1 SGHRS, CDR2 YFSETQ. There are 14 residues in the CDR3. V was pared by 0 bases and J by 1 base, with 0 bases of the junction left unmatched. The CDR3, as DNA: TGCGCCAGCAGCTTGGCAGGGGGGAACACTGAAGCTTTCTTT. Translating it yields CASSLAGGNTEAFF.

DNA for the CDR3: TGTGCCAGCAGCTTTTTCTCGGGGGACAGGACATACGAGCAGTACTTC. It is translated as CASSFFSGDRTYEQYF. J is TRBJ2-7 and V is TRBV7-9; 8 nucleotides align to TRBD1. CDR1 is SEHNR and CDR2 is FQNEAQ in the germline V gene (reference sequence). The CDR3 covers 16 residues. Trimming cost V 3 bases and J 4 bases; bases outside gene matches: 11.

As DNA, the CDR3 is TGTGCCAGCAGCCCGGCAGGGGGCACAGATACGCAGTATTTT. Translated, it gives CASSPAGGTDTQYF. V is TRBV6-5 and J is TRBJ2-3; a weak D match, TRBD1 (6 bases). The CDR3 length is 14 residues. In germline, CDR1 is MNHEY, CDR2 SVGAGI. Between the trimmed V and J ends, which lost 6 bases and 1 base, there was a span of 11 bases.

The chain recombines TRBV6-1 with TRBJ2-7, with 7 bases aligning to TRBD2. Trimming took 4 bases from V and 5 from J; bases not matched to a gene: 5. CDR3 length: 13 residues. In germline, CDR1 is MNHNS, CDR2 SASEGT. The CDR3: CASSGGGGDEQYF. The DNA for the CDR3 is TGTGCCAGCAGTGGTGGGGGGGGAGACGAGCAGTACTTC.

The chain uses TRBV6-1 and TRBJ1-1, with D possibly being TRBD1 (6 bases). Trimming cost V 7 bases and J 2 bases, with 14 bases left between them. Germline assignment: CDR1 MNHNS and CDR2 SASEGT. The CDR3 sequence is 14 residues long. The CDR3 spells CASNPGTLNTEAFF. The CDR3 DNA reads TGTGCCAGCAACCCAGGGACACTTAACACTGAAGCTTTCTTT.

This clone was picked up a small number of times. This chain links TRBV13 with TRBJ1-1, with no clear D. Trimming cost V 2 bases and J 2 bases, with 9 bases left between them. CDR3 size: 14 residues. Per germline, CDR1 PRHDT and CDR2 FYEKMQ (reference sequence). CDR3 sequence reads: CASSLSGLNTEAFF. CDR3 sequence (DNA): TGTGCCAGCAGCTTATCGGGATTAAACACTGAAGCTTTCTTT.

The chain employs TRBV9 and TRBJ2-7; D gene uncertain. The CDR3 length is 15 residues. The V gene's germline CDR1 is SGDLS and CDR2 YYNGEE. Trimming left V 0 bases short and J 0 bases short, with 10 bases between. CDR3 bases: TGTGCCAGCAGCGTAGATGGCAGGTACTCCTACGAGCAGTACTTC. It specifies CASSVDGRYSYEQYF.

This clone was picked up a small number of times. CDR3: CASSKSSMSYGYTF. Written as DNA, the CDR3 is TGTGCCAGTAGTAAATCGAGTATGTCCTATGGCTACACCTTC. The chain combines TRBV19 with TRBJ1-2; D gene uncertain. Germline lookup yields CDR1 LNHDA and CDR2 SQIVND (reference sequence). V gave up 4 bases and J gave up 4 bases, with 13 bases separating them. The CDR3 sequence is 14 residues long.

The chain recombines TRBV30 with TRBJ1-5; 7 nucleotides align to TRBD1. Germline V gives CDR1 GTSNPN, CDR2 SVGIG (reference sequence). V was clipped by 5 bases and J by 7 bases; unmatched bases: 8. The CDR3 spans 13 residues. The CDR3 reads CAWGDSGAQPQHF. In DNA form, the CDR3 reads TGTGCCTGGGGGGACAGTGGGGCCCAGCCCCAGCATTTT. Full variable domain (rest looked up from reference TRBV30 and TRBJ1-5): SQTIHQWPATLVQPVGSPLSLECTVEGTSNPNLYWYRQAAGRGLQLLFYSVGIGQISSEVPQNLSASRPQDRQFILSSKKLLLSDSGFYLCAWGDSGAQPQHFGDGTRLSIL.